The clone carrying this TCR beta chain turned up a few times. Its cognate antigen is unknown. Extraction yielded at least 6 micrograms of total RNA per sample. The data are from a study of blood T cells in healthy people across ages. This CDR3 spans 16 amino acids. CDR1 and CDR2 from the germline V gene are DFQATT and SNEGSKA (reference sequence). V lost 0 bases and J lost 7, with 19 bases in between. Through a sample-barcoded 5' primer and a J-beta primer mix, a second PCR was run for roughly 6 to 11 cycles. TCRdb redid the calling of the 5' RACE reads with MiXCR, one entry per CDR3 protein. The data contain 1.4 million or so distinct CDR3 sequences, under 55% of them singletons. Study-level findings and limits: For the donors, CMV status was unknown and possibly confounded expanded clonotype changes. Higher diversity and more naive CD4+ cells were features of long-lived donors, compared to aged donors.

The clonotype originates from a woman between 18 and 29 years old in good health. Sequenced: blood. The chain uses TRBV20-1 and TRBJ1-5, with D hard to call. The CDR3 bases are TGCAGTGCTAGAGATAGGTCATATTTGGCGGACCAGCCCCAGCATTTT. It codes for CSARDRSYLADQPQHF.